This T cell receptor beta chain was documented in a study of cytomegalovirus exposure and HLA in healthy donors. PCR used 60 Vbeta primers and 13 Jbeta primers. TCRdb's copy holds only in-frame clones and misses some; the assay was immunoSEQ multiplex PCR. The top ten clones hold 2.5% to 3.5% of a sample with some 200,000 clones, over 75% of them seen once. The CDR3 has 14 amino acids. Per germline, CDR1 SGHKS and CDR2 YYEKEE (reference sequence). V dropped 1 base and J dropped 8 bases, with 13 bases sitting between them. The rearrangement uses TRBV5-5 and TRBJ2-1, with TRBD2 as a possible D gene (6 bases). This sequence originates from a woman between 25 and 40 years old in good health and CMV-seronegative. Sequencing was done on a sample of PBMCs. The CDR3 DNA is TGTGCCAGCAGCTTGCGAGTGCGGGGCGATGAGCAGTTCTTC. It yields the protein CASSLRVRGDEQFF.